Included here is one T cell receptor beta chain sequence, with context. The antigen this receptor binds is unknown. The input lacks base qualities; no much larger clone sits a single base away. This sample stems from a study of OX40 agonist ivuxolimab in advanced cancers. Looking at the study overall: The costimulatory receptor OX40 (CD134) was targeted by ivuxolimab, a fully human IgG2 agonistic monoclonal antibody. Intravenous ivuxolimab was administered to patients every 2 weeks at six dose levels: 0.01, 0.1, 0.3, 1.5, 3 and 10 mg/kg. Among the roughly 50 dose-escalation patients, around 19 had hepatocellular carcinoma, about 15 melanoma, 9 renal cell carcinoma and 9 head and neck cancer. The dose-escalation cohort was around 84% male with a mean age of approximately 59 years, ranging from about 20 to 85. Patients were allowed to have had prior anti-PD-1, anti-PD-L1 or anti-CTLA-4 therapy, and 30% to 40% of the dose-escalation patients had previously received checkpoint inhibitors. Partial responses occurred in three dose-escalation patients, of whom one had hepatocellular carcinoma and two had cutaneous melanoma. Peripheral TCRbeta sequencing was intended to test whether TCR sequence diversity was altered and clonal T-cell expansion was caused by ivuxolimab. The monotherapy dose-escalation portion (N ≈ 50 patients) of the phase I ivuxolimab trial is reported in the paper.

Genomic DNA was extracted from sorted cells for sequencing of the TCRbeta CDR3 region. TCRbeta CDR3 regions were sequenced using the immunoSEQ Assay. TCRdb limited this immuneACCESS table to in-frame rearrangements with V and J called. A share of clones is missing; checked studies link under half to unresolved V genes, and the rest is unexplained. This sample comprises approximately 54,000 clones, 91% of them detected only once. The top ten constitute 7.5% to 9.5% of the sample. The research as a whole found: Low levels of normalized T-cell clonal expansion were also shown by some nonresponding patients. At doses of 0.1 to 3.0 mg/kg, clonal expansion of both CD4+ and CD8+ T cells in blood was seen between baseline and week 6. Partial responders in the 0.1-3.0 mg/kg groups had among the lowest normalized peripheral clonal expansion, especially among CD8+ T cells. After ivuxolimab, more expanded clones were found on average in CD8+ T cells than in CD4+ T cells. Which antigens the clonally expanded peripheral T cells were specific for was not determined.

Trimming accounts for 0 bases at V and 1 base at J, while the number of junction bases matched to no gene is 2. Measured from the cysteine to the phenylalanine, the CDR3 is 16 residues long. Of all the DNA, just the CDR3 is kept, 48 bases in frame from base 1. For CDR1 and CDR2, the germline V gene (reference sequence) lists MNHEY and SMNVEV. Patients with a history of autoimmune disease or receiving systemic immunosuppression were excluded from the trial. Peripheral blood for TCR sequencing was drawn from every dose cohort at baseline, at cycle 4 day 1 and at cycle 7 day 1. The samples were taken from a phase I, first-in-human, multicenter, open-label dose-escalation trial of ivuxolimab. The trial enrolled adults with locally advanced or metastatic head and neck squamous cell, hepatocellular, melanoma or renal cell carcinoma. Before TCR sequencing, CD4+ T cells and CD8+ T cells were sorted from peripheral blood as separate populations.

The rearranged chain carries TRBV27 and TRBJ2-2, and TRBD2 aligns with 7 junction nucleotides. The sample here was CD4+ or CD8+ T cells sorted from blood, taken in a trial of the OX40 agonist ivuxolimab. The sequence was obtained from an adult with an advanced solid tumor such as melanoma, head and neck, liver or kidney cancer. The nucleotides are TGTGCCAGCAGTTTATCGGGGGGGTTGAACACCGGGGAGCTGTTTTTT. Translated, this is CASSLSGGLNTGELFF.